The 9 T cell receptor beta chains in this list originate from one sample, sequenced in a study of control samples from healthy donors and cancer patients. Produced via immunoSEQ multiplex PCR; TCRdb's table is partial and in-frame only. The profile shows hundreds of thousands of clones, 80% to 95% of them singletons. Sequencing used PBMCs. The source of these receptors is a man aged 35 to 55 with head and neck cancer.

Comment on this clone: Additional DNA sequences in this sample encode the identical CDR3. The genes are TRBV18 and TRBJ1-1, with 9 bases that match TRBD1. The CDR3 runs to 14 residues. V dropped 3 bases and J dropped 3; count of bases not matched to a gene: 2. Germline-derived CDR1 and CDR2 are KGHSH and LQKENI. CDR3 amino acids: CASSPRTGDTEAFF. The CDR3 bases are TGTGCCAGCTCACCCCGGACAGGGGACACTGAAGCTTTCTTT.

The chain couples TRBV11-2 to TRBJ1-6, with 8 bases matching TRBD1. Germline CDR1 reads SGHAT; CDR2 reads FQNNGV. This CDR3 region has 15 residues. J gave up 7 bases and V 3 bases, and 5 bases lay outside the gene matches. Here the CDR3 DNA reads TGTGCCAGCAGCTTCCGCCGACAGGGGAATTCACCCCTCCACTTT. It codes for CASSFRRQGNSPLHF.

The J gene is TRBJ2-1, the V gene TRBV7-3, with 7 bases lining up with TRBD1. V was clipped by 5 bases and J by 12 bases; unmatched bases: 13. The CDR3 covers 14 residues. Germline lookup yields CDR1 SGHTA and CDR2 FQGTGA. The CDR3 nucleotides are TGTGCCAGCAGCCCCACCCCAACGACAGGGCGGCAGTTCTTC. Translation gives CASSPTPTTGRQFF.

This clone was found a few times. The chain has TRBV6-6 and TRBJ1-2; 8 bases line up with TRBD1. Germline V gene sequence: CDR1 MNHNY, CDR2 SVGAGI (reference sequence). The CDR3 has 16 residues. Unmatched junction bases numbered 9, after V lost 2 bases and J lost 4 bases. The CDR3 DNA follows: TGTGCCAGCAGTTACGGGGACAGGAATACTGGCTATGGCTACACCTTC. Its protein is CASSYGDRNTGYGYTF.

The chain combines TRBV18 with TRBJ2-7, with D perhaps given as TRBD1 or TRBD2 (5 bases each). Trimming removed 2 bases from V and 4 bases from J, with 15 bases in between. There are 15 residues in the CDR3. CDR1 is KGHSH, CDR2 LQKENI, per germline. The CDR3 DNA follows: TGTGCCAGCTCACCAAGGGGTCTAGCTGATTACGAGCAGTACTTC. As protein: CASSPRGLADYEQYF.

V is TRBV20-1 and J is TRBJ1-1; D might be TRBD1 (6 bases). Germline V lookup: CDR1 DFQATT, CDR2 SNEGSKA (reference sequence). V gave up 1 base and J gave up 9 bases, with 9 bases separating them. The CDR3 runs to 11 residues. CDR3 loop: CSARGTVQAFF. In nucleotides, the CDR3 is TGCAGTGCTAGAGGGACAGTCCAAGCTTTCTTT.

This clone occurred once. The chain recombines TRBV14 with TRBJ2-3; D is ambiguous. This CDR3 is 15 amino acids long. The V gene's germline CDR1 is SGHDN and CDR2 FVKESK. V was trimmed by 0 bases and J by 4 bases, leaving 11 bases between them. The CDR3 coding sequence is TGTGCCAGCAGCCAAGATTGGGCGTCTTCAGATACGCAGTATTTT. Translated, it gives CASSQDWASSDTQYF. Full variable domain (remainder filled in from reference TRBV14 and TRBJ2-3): EAGVTQFPSHSVIEKGQTVTLRCDPISGHDNLYWYRRVMGKEIKFLLHFVKESKQDESGMPNNRFLAERTGGTYSTLKVQPAELEDSGVYFCASSQDWASSDTQYFGPGTRLTVL.

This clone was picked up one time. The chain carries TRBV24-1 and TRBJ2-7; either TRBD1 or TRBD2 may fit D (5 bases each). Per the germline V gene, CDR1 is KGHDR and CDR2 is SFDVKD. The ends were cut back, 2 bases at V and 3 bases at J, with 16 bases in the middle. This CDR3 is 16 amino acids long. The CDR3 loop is CATSDSGALHLYEQYF. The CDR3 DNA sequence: TGTGCCACCAGTGATTCCGGGGCCCTCCACCTCTACGAGCAGTACTTC.

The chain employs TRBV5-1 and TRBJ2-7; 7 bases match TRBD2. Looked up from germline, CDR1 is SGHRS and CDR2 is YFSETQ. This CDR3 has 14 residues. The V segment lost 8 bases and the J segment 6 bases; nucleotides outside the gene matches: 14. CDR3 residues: CASNGGTSPIEQYF. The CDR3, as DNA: TGCGCCAGTAACGGGGGGACCTCCCCCATCGAGCAGTACTTC.